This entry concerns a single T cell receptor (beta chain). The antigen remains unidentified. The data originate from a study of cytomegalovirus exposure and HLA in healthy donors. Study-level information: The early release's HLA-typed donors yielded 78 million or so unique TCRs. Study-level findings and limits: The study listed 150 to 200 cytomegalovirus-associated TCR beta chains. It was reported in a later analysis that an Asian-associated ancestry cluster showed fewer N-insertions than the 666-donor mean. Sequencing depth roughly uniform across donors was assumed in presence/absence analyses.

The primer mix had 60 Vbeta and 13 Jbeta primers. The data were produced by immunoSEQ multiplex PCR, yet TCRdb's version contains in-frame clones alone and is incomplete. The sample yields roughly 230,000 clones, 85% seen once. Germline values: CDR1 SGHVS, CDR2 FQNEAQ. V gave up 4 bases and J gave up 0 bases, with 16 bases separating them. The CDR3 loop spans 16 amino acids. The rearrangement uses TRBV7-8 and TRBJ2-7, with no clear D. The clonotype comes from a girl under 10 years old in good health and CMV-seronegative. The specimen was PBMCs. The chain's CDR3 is CASSSVLEAISYEQYF. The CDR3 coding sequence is TGTGCCAGCAGCTCAGTGCTTGAGGCGATCTCCTACGAGCAGTACTTC.